The 32 T cell receptor beta chains in this list originate from one sample, sequenced in a study of cytomegalovirus exposure and HLA in healthy donors. The PCR used 60 Vbeta and 13 Jbeta primers. Here immunoSEQ multiplex PCR was the method, and the copy in TCRdb shows in-frame clones only, minus some. Of some 140,000 clones listed, 60% to 85% are singletons. The sample was PBMCs. These receptors originate from a woman between 40 and 55 years old in good health and CMV-seronegative.

The chain combines TRBV13 with TRBJ2-3; D unclear. CDR3 size: 14 residues. The germline gives CDR1 PRHDT, CDR2 FYEKMQ (reference sequence). V gave up 1 base and J gave up 4 bases, with 9 bases separating them. Written as DNA, the CDR3 is TGTGCCAGCAGCTTAGAATCATCAGCAGATACGCAGTATTTT. Its translation: CASSLESSADTQYF.

V gene TRBV6-1 combines with J gene TRBJ2-7, with D possibly matching TRBD2 (6 bases). CDR3 length: 14 amino acids. Trimming left V 6 bases short and J 0 bases short, with 12 bases between. Per the germline V gene, CDR1 is MNHNS and CDR2 is SASEGT. CDR3 amino acids: CASREGLGSYEQYF. The CDR3 region has the DNA TGTGCCAGCAGGGAGGGGCTAGGCTCCTACGAGCAGTACTTC.

In its sample, this clone was seen once. The CDR3 nucleotides are TGTGCCAGCAGTGAGGGAGGACGGTACTTC. This codes for CASSEGGRYF. The rearrangement uses TRBV2 and TRBJ2-7, with a weak D call TRBD2 (6 bases). V lost 3 bases, J lost 12 bases, and 9 bases lay in between. This CDR3 spans 10 amino acids. CDR1 is SNHLY and CDR2 is FYNNEI in the germline V gene. The full variable domain, rest sourced from reference TRBV2 and TRBJ2-7, is EPEVTQTPSHQVTQMGQEVILRCVPISNHLYFYWYRQILGQKVEFLVSFYNNEISEKSEIFDDQFSVERPDGSNFTLKIRSTKLEDSAMYFCASSEGGRYFGPGTRLTVT.

This clone was observed once. The rearrangement links TRBV19 to TRBJ1-4, with D tentatively TRBD1 (6 bases). V lost 4 bases, J lost 7 bases, and 13 bases lay in between. Germline values: CDR1 LNHDA, CDR2 SQIVND (reference sequence). The CDR3 runs to 14 residues. CDR3 in amino acids: CASSKDRLPEKLFF. The DNA for the CDR3 is TGTGCCAGTAGTAAGGACAGACTCCCTGAAAAACTGTTTTTT.

The CDR3 is CASRTGQGNYGYTF. The DNA for the CDR3 is TGTGCCAGTAGAACGGGACAGGGAAACTATGGCTACACCTTC. The gene calls are TRBV19 and TRBJ1-2, with 9 bases fitting TRBD1. CDR3 length: 14 amino acids. With 6 bases clipped from V and 2 bases from J, the junction kept 4 bases outside the gene matches. Germline V gene lookup returns CDR1 LNHDA and CDR2 SQIVND (reference sequence). The variable domain in full, with the rest retrieved from reference TRBV19 and TRBJ1-2, is DGGITQSPKYLFRKEGQNVTLSCEQNLNHDAMYWYRQDPGQGLRLIYYSQIVNDFQKGDIAEGYSVSREKKESFPLTVTSAQKNPTAFYLCASRTGQGNYGYTFGSGTRLTVV.

The rearrangement uses TRBV27 and TRBJ1-2; D possibly corresponds to TRBD1 (6 bases). In germline, CDR1 is MNHEY, CDR2 SMNVEV (reference sequence). V lost 2 bases and J lost 6, with 22 bases in between. The CDR3 totals 17 residues. CDR3 coding DNA: TGTGCCAGCAGTTTAACCTCAGTGGGGGCAGGCGGAGATGGCTACACCTTC. This gives the protein CASSLTSVGAGGDGYTF.

Written as DNA, the CDR3 is TGTGCCAGCAGTACGATGGCAGGGGGTGAAAAACTGTTTTTT. Its translation: CASSTMAGGEKLFF. The V and J genes are TRBV27 and TRBJ1-4; 7 bases are a match to TRBD1. CDR1 is MNHEY, CDR2 SMNVEV, per germline (reference sequence). The CDR3 extends over 14 amino acids. The junction had 7 bases not matched to a gene; V was cut back by 5 bases and J by 7 bases.

The J gene is TRBJ2-2, the V gene TRBV11-3; 10 nucleotides line up with TRBD2. There are 16 residues in the CDR3. V lost 7 bases, J lost 3 bases, and 8 bases stayed unmatched. CDR1 SGHNT and CDR2 YENEEA come from the germline V gene. CDR3 nucleotides: TGTGCCAGCACGAGGGGGCTAGCGGGAGACACCGGGGAGCTGTTTTTT. Translated, it gives CASTRGLAGDTGELFF.

The V gene is TRBV27, the J gene TRBJ2-5, with D perhaps matching TRBD1 (5 bases). CDR3 length equals 13 residues. Germline loops: CDR1 MNHEY, CDR2 SMNVEV (reference sequence). The ends were cut back, 6 bases at V and 1 base at J, with 9 bases in the middle. Here the CDR3 reads CASSRQLQETQYF. CDR3 nucleotide sequence: TGTGCCAGCAGCAGACAGCTCCAAGAGACCCAGTACTTC.

The V gene is TRBV5-1, the J gene TRBJ2-3, with D perhaps TRBD1 (6 bases). Trimming took 4 bases from V and 2 from J, leaving 17 bases between them. In germline, CDR1 is SGHRS, CDR2 YFSETQ. The CDR3 has 16 amino acids. The CDR3 DNA follows: TGCGCCAGCAGCCTGAATTTGGGGGCGGCCACAGATACGCAGTATTTT. It encodes CASSLNLGAATDTQYF. The whole variable domain, remainder taken from reference TRBV5-1 and TRBJ2-3, is KAGVTQTPRYLIKTRGQQVTLSCSPISGHRSVSWYQQTPGQGLQFLFEYFSETQRNKGNFPGRFSGRQFSNSRSEMNVSTLELGDSALYLCASSLNLGAATDTQYFGPGTRLTVL.

This clone was picked up a small number of times. The V and J genes are TRBV5-1 and TRBJ2-3; 8 bases are a match to TRBD2. Germline-derived CDR1 and CDR2 are SGHRS and YFSETQ. There are 14 residues in the CDR3. J was trimmed by 3 bases and V by 5 bases; bases with no gene match: 5. CDR3 in DNA: TGCGCCAGCAGACGGGAGCGGGAGACAGATACGCAGTATTTT. It encodes CASRRERETDTQYF.

The CDR3 loop reads CSVGLAGGYSYNEQFF. The CDR3, as DNA: TGCAGCGTTGGGCTAGCGGGAGGGTACTCCTACAATGAGCAGTTCTTC. The chain has TRBV29-1 and TRBJ2-1, with 12 bases aligning to TRBD2. Germline lookup yields CDR1 SQVTM and CDR2 ANQGSEA. J gave up 0 bases and V 4 bases, and 4 bases lay outside the gene matches. The CDR3 is 16 amino acids.

The V call is TRBV27, the J call TRBJ2-7, with TRBD2 matching over 8 bases. The V segment lost 4 bases and the J segment 7 bases; nucleotides outside the gene matches: 9. CDR3 size: 14 residues. Germline CDR1 MNHEY, CDR2 SMNVEV (reference sequence). CDR3 sequence reads: CASSSREGPREQYF. DNA of the CDR3: TGTGCCAGCAGTTCCCGGGAGGGCCCTCGGGAGCAGTACTTC.

V and J are TRBV7-6 and TRBJ2-3; tentative D call: TRBD1 (5 bases). CDR3 length: 15 residues. In germline, CDR1 is SGHVS, CDR2 FNYEAQ. The V gene lost 5 bases and the J gene lost 0 bases, with 12 bases spanning the gap. The CDR3 bases are TGTGCCAGCAGCCCTACACAGGACAGCACAGATACGCAGTATTTT. It translates to CASSPTQDSTDTQYF.

The chain has TRBV11-3 and TRBJ2-2; tentatively, D is TRBD1 (8 bases). V was pared by 3 bases and J by 7 bases, with 15 bases between. The length of the CDR3 is 15 residues. Germline assignment: CDR1 SGHNT and CDR2 YENEEA. The CDR3 here is CASSFWTGRGGELFF. DNA for the CDR3: TGTGCCAGCAGCTTCTGGACAGGGAGGGGCGGGGAGCTGTTTTTT.

The genes are TRBV6-5 and TRBJ2-2; D not certain. Trimming took off 10 bases at V and 0 bases at J, with 12 bases between the two ends. The CDR3 runs to 14 residues. Germline values: CDR1 MNHEY, CDR2 SVGAGI. The CDR3 coding sequence is TGTGCCACCCGGAGATCCCCGAACACCGGGGAGCTGTTTTTT. Residues: CATRRSPNTGELFF.

J is TRBJ2-7 and V is TRBV12-5; D is perhaps TRBD1 (5 bases). Trimming stripped 6 bases from V and 2 bases from J, with 8 bases between. Germline CDR1 and CDR2: LGHNT and FRNRAP. The CDR3 totals 12 residues. In DNA form, the CDR3 reads TGTGCTAGTGGCCCGGACACCTACGAGCAGTACTTC. Protein product: CASGPDTYEQYF.

The V call is TRBV5-1, the J call TRBJ1-3; the D is unclear. The CDR3 totals 13 residues. V shed 5 bases and J shed 0 bases, with 6 bases lying between them. The germline V gene encodes CDR1 SGHRS and CDR2 YFSETQ. CDR3 region: CASRATSGNTIYF. The DNA of the CDR3 is TGCGCCAGCAGGGCCACCTCTGGAAACACCATATATTTT.

The chain employs TRBV10-3 and TRBJ1-2, with a possible D match to TRBD1 (6 bases). Germline CDR1 and CDR2: ENHRY and SYGVKD. This CDR3 region has 13 residues. V lost 6 bases, J lost 3 bases, and 11 bases lay in between. Here the CDR3 DNA reads TGTGCCATCAGACCAGGGGACGACTATGGCTACACCTTC. Its translation: CAIRPGDDYGYTF.

The J gene is TRBJ2-5, the V gene TRBV5-4, with 9 bases lining up with TRBD1. TRBJ2-7 explains the end of the DNA better; the J call may be wrong. The CDR3 covers 15 residues. CDR1 SGHNT and CDR2 YYREEE come from the germline V gene (reference sequence). The CDR3 DNA sequence: TGTGCCAGCAGCTGGGGGACAGGGATCCCCGCCGAGCAGTACTTC. Amino acids: CASSWGTGIPAEQYF.

This chain links TRBV9 with TRBJ2-3; 7 bases are shared with TRBD2. Germline V gene sequence: CDR1 SGDLS, CDR2 YYNGEE. V was clipped by 6 bases and J by 3 bases; unmatched bases: 16. The CDR3 is made up of 17 amino acids. The CDR3 sequence is CASIGQPKLGGTDTQYF. The CDR3, as DNA: TGTGCCAGCATTGGACAACCCAAGCTGGGAGGGACAGATACGCAGTATTTT.

As DNA, the CDR3 is TGTGCCAGCAGTATGACAGGGGTGGGGTTTAATGAGCAGTTCTTC. It specifies CASSMTGVGFNEQFF. J is TRBJ2-1 and V is TRBV6-5; the match to TRBD1 covers 8 bases. The germline gives CDR1 MNHEY, CDR2 SVGAGI. V was pared by 5 bases and J by 7 bases, with 10 bases of the junction left unmatched. This CDR3 region has 15 residues.

This clone was seen a handful of times. The chain carries TRBV30 and TRBJ1-2, with TRBD1 as a possible D gene (5 bases). Germline values: CDR1 GTSNPN, CDR2 SVGIG (reference sequence). CDR3 size: 13 residues. Trimming removed 3 bases from V and 4 bases from J, with 12 bases in between. The CDR3 DNA reads as TGTGCCTGGAGCCCGCCGGGGGGCTATGGCTACACCTTC. Amino acid sequence: CAWSPPGGYGYTF.

The rearrangement joins TRBV10-3 to TRBJ1-1, with D perhaps matching TRBD1 (6 bases). The V gene's germline CDR1 is ENHRY and CDR2 SYGVKD. Between the trimmed V and J ends, which lost 6 bases and 4 bases, there was a span of 15 bases. The CDR3 runs 14 residues. This chain's CDR3 is CAISLGGAATEAFF. Written as DNA, the CDR3 is TGTGCCATCAGCTTAGGGGGAGCCGCCACTGAAGCTTTCTTT.

The rearrangement joins TRBV5-6 to TRBJ1-6; 8 bases align to TRBD1. The germline V gene has CDR1 SGHDT and CDR2 YYEEEE. V gave up 1 base and J gave up 9 bases; unmatched junction bases: 6. The CDR3 extends over 15 amino acids. CDR3 loop: CASSLTTGAASPLHF. The CDR3 coding sequence is TGTGCCAGCAGCTTGACGACAGGGGCGGCTTCACCCCTCCACTTT. Filled out from reference TRBV5-6 and TRBJ1-6, the complete variable domain reads DAGVTQSPTHLIKTRGQQVTLRCSPKSGHDTVSWYQQALGQGPQFIFQYYEEEERQRGNFPDRFSGHQFPNYSSELNVNALLLGDSALYLCASSLTTGAASPLHFGNGTRLTVT.

V and J are TRBV15 and TRBJ1-5; perhaps TRBD1 as D (5 bases). Trimming stripped 5 bases from V and 5 bases from J, with 13 bases between. CDR1 LNHNV and CDR2 YYDKDF come from the germline V gene (reference sequence). The CDR3 spans 14 residues. The CDR3 reads CATSSDSFHQPQHF. CDR3 DNA sequence: TGTGCCACCAGCTCCGACAGTTTTCATCAGCCCCAGCATTTT.

V is TRBV6-5 and J is TRBJ2-7; possible D gene TRBD1, 6 bases. V gave up 6 bases and J gave up 7 bases, with 22 bases separating them. CDR1 and CDR2 (germline): MNHEY, SVGAGI. The CDR3 runs to 15 residues. The CDR3 nucleotides read TGTGCCAGCAGCCCCCCAGGGGACATCTTCGTGGAGCAGTACTTC. Its translation is CASSPPGDIFVEQYF.

The V and J genes are TRBV6-5 and TRBJ1-1; D remains unclear. This CDR3 has 13 residues. Germline loops: CDR1 MNHEY, CDR2 SVGAGI. Trimming cost V 5 bases and J 5 bases, with 12 bases left between them. CDR3 residues: CASSQDGKTEAFF. CDR3 DNA sequence: TGTGCCAGCAGTCAGGACGGGAAAACTGAAGCTTTCTTT.

This clone was detected only a few times. This chain links TRBV5-4 with TRBJ1-2; D not certain. V lost 0 bases, J lost 4 bases, and 4 bases lay in between. Germline CDR1 reads SGHNT; CDR2 reads YYREEE (reference sequence). The CDR3 sequence is 12 residues long. DNA for the CDR3: TGTGCCAGCAGCTTGGTCGGCTATGGCTACACCTTC. Protein sequence: CASSLVGYGYTF.

The chain couples TRBV6-5 to TRBJ1-2; TRBD1 is a possible D gene (5 bases). V was trimmed by 6 bases and J by 2 bases, leaving 10 bases between them. The V gene's germline CDR1 is MNHEY and CDR2 SVGAGI. The CDR3 is 13 amino acids. The CDR3 coding sequence is TGTGCCAGCAGCCAGACAGAAAACTATGGCTACACCTTC. Translating it yields CASSQTENYGYTF.

The rearrangement joins TRBV4-1 to TRBJ1-1; D gene uncertain. V lost 2 bases and J lost 5, with 12 bases in between. CDR1 is MGHRA and CDR2 is YSYEKL in the germline V gene. The CDR3 covers 14 residues. CDR3 protein: CASSQTRVDTEAFF. The CDR3 nucleotides read TGCGCCAGCAGCCAAACGAGGGTGGATACTGAAGCTTTCTTT.

This clone was recorded only once. The chain links TRBV28 to TRBJ1-2; D possibly corresponds to TRBD1 (5 bases). The CDR3 is 15 residues long. Trimming took off 5 bases at V and 4 bases at J, with 17 bases between the two ends. Germline V gene data show CDR1 as MDHEN and CDR2 as SYDVKM. CDR3 sequence: CASSAGVSLIYGYTF. CDR3 coding DNA: TGTGCCAGCAGTGCGGGGGTCAGCTTGATCTATGGCTACACCTTC.